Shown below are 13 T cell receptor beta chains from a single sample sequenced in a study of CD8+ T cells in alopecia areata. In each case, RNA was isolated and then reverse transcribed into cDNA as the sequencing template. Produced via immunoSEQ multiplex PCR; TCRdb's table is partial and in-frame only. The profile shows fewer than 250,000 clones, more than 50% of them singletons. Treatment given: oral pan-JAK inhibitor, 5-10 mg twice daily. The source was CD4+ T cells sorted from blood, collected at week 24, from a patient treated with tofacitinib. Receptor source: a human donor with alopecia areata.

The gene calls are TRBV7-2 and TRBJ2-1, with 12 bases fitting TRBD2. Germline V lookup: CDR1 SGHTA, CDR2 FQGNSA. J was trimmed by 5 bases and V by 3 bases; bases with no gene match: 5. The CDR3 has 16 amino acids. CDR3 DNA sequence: TGTGCCAGCAGCTTGTCTGGACTAGCGGGGAACAATGAGCAGTTCTTC. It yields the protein CASSLSGLAGNNEQFF.

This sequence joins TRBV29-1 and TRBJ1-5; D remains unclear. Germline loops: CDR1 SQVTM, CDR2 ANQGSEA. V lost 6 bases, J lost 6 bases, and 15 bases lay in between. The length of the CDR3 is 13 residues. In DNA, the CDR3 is TGCAGCGTCGGAATGGGGATGGCTCAGCCCCAGCATTTT. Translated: CSVGMGMAQPQHF.

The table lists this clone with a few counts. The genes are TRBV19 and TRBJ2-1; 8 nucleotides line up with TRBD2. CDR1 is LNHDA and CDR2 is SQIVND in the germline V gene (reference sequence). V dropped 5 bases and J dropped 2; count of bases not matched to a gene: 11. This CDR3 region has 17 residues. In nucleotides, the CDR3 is TGTGCCAGTAGTTTCCTCTCGGCGGGGGGCACCTACAATGAGCAGTTCTTC. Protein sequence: CASSFLSAGGTYNEQFF. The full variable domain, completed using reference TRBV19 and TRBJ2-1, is DGGITQSPKYLFRKEGQNVTLSCEQNLNHDAMYWYRQDPGQGLRLIYYSQIVNDFQKGDIAEGYSVSREKKESFPLTVTSAQKNPTAFYLCASSFLSAGGTYNEQFFGPGTRLTVL.

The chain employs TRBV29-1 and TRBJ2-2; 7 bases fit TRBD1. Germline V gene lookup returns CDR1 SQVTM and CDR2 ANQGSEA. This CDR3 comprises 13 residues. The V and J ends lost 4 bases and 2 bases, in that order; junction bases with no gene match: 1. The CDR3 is CSVGTGNTGELFF. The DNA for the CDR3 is TGCAGCGTTGGGACAGGAAACACCGGGGAGCTGTTTTTT.

The CDR3 DNA reads TGTGCCAGCAGCGTACAGTACACTGAAGCTTTCTTT. It encodes CASSVQYTEAFF. This sequence joins TRBV9 and TRBJ1-1, with no clear D. This CDR3 has 12 amino acids. Germline V gene lookup returns CDR1 SGDLS and CDR2 YYNGEE. V lost 1 base, J lost 3 bases, and 4 bases lay in between.

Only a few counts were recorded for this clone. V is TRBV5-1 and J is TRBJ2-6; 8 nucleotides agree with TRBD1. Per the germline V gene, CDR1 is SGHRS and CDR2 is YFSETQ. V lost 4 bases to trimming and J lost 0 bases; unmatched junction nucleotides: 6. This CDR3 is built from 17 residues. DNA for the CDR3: TGCGCCAGCAGCCCAGGGGGCCTTGTCTCTGGGGCCAACGTCCTGACTTTC. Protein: CASSPGGLVSGANVLTF.

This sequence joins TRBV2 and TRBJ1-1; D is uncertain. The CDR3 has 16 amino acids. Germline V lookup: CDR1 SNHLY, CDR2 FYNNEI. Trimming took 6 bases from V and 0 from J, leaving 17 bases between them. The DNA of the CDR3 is TGTGCCAGCAGCCCCTGGACGATTTCCATGAACACTGAAGCTTTCTTT. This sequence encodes CASSPWTISMNTEAFF.

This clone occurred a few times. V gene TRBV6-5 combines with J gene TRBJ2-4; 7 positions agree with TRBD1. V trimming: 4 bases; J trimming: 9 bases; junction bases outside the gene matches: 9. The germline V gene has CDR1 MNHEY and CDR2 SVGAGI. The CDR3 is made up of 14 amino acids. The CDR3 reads CASSSPTGISIQYF. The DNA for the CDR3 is TGTGCCAGCAGTTCTCCGACAGGGATTAGCATTCAGTACTTC.

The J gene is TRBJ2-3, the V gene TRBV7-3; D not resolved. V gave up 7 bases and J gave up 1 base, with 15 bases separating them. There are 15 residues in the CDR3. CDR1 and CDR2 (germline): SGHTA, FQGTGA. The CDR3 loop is CASTTGDWRTDTQYF. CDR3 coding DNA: TGTGCCAGCACCACCGGAGACTGGCGCACAGATACGCAGTATTTT.

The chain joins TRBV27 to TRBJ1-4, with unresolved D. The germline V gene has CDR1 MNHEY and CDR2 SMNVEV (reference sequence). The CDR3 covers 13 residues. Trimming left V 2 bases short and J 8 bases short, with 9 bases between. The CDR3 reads CASSLARGEKLFF. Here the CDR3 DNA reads TGTGCCAGCAGTTTAGCCCGAGGGGAAAAACTGTTTTTT.

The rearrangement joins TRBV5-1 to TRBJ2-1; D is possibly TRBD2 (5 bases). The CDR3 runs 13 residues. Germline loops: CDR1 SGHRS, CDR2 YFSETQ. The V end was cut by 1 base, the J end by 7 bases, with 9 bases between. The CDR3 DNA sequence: TGCGCCAGCAGCTTGTTATCGGGGAATGAGCAGTTCTTC. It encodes CASSLLSGNEQFF.

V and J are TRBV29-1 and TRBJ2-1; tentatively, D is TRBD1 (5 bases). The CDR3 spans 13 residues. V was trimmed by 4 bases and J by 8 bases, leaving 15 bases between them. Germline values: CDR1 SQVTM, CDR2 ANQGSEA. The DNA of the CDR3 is TGCAGCGTTGCACAGCTGGGGCTAGATGAGCAGTTCTTC. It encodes CSVAQLGLDEQFF.

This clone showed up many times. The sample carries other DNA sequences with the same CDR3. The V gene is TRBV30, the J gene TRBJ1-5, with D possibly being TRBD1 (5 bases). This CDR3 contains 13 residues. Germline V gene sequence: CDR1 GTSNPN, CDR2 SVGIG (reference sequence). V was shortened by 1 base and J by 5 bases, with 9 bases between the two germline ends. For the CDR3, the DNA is TGTGCCTGGAGTGGGCAGGGCGATCAGCCCCAGCATTTT. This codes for CAWSGQGDQPQHF.